These T cell receptor beta chains were read from a single sample in a study of identical twins. MiXCR, applied by TCRdb to the 5' RACE reads, yields one record per CDR3 protein. The data hold 350,000 to 500,000 distinct CDR3 sequences, with approximately 17% observed a single time. The specimen was naive T cells sorted from blood. These receptors came from a man aged 45 to 65 in good health. CDR3s include the opening cysteine and the closing phenylalanine or tryptophan. D genes are given only for firm matches. Clone sizes are given selectively: once, few, many, or a class where the clone is expanded.

clone_size	v_call	j_call	d_call	cdr3_aa	cdr3_nt
-	TRBV18	TRBJ2-3	-	CASSPPARGTITQYF	TGTGCCAGCTCACCACCTGCTCGCGGGACCATTACGCAGTATTTT
-	TRBV12-3/TRBV12-4	TRBJ1-2	-	CASSLIGNGYTF	TGTGCCAGCAGTTTAATAGGGAATGGCTACACCTTC
few	TRBV27	TRBJ2-3	TRBD2	CASSRWTSATDTQYF	TGTGCCAGCAGCCGGTGGACTAGCGCGACAGATACGCAGTATTTT
many	TRBV25-1	TRBJ1-1	TRBD1	CASSETGRTEAFF	TGTGCCAGCAGTGAGACAGGGCGTACTGAAGCTTTCTTT
few	TRBV7-2	TRBJ2-3	-	CASSLSSDSDTQYF	TGTGCCAGCAGCTTAAGTTCCGACTCAGATACGCAGTATTTT
many	TRBV27	TRBJ2-2	TRBD2	CASSHSGGANGELFF	TGTGCCAGCAGTCATAGCGGGGGGGCTAACGGGGAGCTGTTTTTT
-	TRBV6-1	TRBJ1-1	-	CASRPTTNAHTEAFF	TGTGCCAGCAGACCCACTACGAACGCCCACACTGAAGCTTTCTTT
few	TRBV5-1	TRBJ2-1	TRBD2	CASSLEGSGVYNEQFF	TGCGCCAGCAGCTTGGAGGGTAGCGGGGTCTACAATGAGCAGTTCTTC
-	TRBV28	TRBJ2-1	TRBD1	CAYGQGYNEQFF	TGTGCCTACGGACAGGGGTACAATGAGCAGTTCTTC
few	TRBV2	TRBJ1-5	-	CASSEYPGYQPQHF	TGTGCCAGCAGTGAATATCCAGGGTATCAGCCCCAGCATTTT
-	TRBV6-5	TRBJ2-3	-	CASSLFQGHRTDTQYF	TGTGCCAGCAGTTTATTCCAGGGGCACCGCACAGATACGCAGTATTTT
many	TRBV6-1	TRBJ1-1	-	CASTGTGLTEAFF	TGTGCCAGCACCGGAACAGGGCTCACTGAAGCTTTCTTT
-	TRBV7-8	TRBJ2-7	TRBD2	CASSPGPLAGEGEQYF	TGTGCCAGCAGCCCCGGCCCCCTAGCGGGGGAAGGCGAGCAGTACTTC
many	TRBV5-1	TRBJ1-5	-	CASSLGDLNGQPQHF	TGCGCCAGCAGCTTGGGGGACCTAAACGGGCAGCCCCAGCATTTT
few	TRBV5-5	TRBJ2-7	-	CASSSGVRTSYEQYF	TGTGCCAGCAGCTCCGGGGTCAGGACATCCTACGAGCAGTACTTC
-	TRBV9	TRBJ2-3	TRBD1	CASSVEPAGGSTDTQYF	TGTGCCAGCAGCGTAGAGCCCGCAGGGGGTAGCACAGATACGCAGTATTTT
few	TRBV6-5	TRBJ2-7	-	CASSYGGGSPYEQYF	TGTGCCAGCAGTTACGGAGGTGGGTCGCCCTACGAGCAGTACTTC
few	TRBV28	TRBJ2-5	-	CASGPSGVQETQYF	TGTGCCAGCGGCCCCTCGGGGGTCCAAGAGACCCAGTACTTC
-	TRBV5-5	TRBJ2-2	TRBD2	CASSLGLAPTGELFF	TGTGCCAGCAGCTTGGGACTAGCTCCCACCGGGGAGCTGTTTTTT
-	TRBV24-1	TRBJ2-1	-	CATSDSPTHGNEQFF	TGTGCCACCAGTGATTCCCCTACCCACGGGAATGAGCAGTTCTTC
few	TRBV6-7	TRBJ2-4	-	CASSYQARVNIQYF	TGTGCCAGCAGTTATCAAGCCAGGGTGAACATTCAGTACTTC
-	TRBV6-2/TRBV6-3	TRBJ2-7	-	CASSYPASSGQYF	TGTGCCAGCAGTTACCCAGCCTCCTCGGGGCAGTACTTC
many	TRBV5-1	TRBJ1-2	TRBD1	CASSLEEGARGYTF	TGCGCCAGCAGCTTGGAAGAGGGGGCGCGTGGCTACACCTTC